This is a list of T cell receptor beta chains from one sample in a study of cytomegalovirus exposure and HLA in healthy donors. Libraries were prepared by immunoSEQ multiplex PCR; TCRdb keeps only in-frame clonotypes and omits some of them. The table records a few hundred thousand clones, 65% to 90% of them present only once. Sequencing was done on a sample of PBMCs. These receptor sequences come from a young woman in good health and CMV-seronegative. The CDR3 runs from the conserved cysteine through the conserved F or W. The order of the fields is D gene, V gene, clone size, J gene, CDR3 protein, CDR3 DNA. D genes are given only for firm matches. The listing skips clone size in some rows; elsewhere it reads once, few, many or a size class.

d_call: .; v_call: TRBV6-1; clone_size: .; j_call: TRBJ1-4; cdr3_aa: CASSNGQTPNEKLFF; cdr3_nt: TGTGCCAGCAGCAACGGACAGACCCCTAATGAAAAACTGTTTTTT
d_call: .; v_call: TRBV9; clone_size: .; j_call: TRBJ1-1; cdr3_aa: CASSVGQISTEAFF; cdr3_nt: TGTGCCAGCAGCGTAGGACAGATTTCTACTGAAGCTTTCTTT
d_call: .; v_call: TRBV5-8; clone_size: .; j_call: TRBJ2-3; cdr3_aa: CASSPSRPAWTDFLTDTQYF; cdr3_nt: TGTGCCAGCAGCCCTAGCCGGCCAGCCTGGACGGATTTCCTCACAGATACGCAGTATTTT
d_call: .; v_call: TRBV5-1; clone_size: .; j_call: TRBJ1-3; cdr3_aa: CASSLVPSGDRNTIYF; cdr3_nt: TGCGCCAGCAGCTTGGTTCCGTCGGGGGACCGAAACACCATATATTTT
d_call: .; v_call: TRBV30; clone_size: .; j_call: TRBJ2-3; cdr3_aa: CAWSIPQGTQYF; cdr3_nt: TGTGCCTGGAGTATCCCCCAGGGTACGCAGTATTTT
d_call: .; v_call: TRBV6-5; clone_size: .; j_call: TRBJ1-4; cdr3_aa: CASSYERGEKLFF; cdr3_nt: TGTGCCAGCAGTTACGAGCGAGGGGAAAAACTGTTTTTT
d_call: TRBD2; v_call: TRBV10-2; clone_size: .; j_call: TRBJ2-2; cdr3_aa: CASSPGTSGDTGELFF; cdr3_nt: TGCGCCAGCAGTCCCGGGACTAGCGGGGACACCGGGGAGCTGTTTTTT
d_call: .; v_call: TRBV7-2; clone_size: .; j_call: TRBJ1-1; cdr3_aa: CASSLEQGITAFF; cdr3_nt: TGTGCCAGCAGCTTAGAACAGGGCATCACGGCTTTCTTT
d_call: .; v_call: TRBV7-6; clone_size: .; j_call: TRBJ1-2; cdr3_aa: CASSLDPEGYYGYTF; cdr3_nt: TGTGCCAGCAGCTTAGATCCTGAGGGCTACTATGGCTACACCTTC
d_call: TRBD1; v_call: TRBV6-1; clone_size: .; j_call: TRBJ1-5; cdr3_aa: CASSLGQANQPQHF; cdr3_nt: TGTGCCAGCAGCCTGGGACAGGCAAATCAGCCCCAGCATTTT
d_call: .; v_call: TRBV6-1; clone_size: .; j_call: TRBJ1-3; cdr3_aa: CASSGTADSGNTIYF; cdr3_nt: TGTGCCAGCAGTGGGACAGCGGACTCTGGAAACACCATATATTTT
d_call: .; v_call: TRBV4-1; clone_size: .; j_call: TRBJ2-7; cdr3_aa: CASSQEAPPDTYEQYF; cdr3_nt: TGCGCCAGCAGCCAAGAGGCGCCCCCGGACACTTACGAGCAGTACTTC
d_call: .; v_call: TRBV9; clone_size: .; j_call: TRBJ2-2; cdr3_aa: CASSSGRSLDTGELFF; cdr3_nt: TGTGCCAGCAGCTCAGGGCGGAGCTTAGACACCGGGGAGCTGTTTTTT
d_call: .; v_call: TRBV11-2; clone_size: .; j_call: TRBJ1-5; cdr3_aa: CASSPGHSNQPQHF; cdr3_nt: TGTGCCAGCAGCCCGGGACATAGCAATCAGCCCCAGCATTTT
d_call: TRBD1; v_call: TRBV2; clone_size: .; j_call: TRBJ1-5; cdr3_aa: CASSENRGYSNQPQHF; cdr3_nt: TGTGCCAGCAGTGAAAACAGGGGATATAGCAATCAGCCCCAGCATTTT
d_call: .; v_call: TRBV6-5; clone_size: .; j_call: TRBJ1-1; cdr3_aa: CASSYSTGMSREAFF; cdr3_nt: TGTGCCAGCAGTTACTCGACCGGGATGAGTAGGGAAGCTTTCTTT
d_call: .; v_call: TRBV30; clone_size: .; j_call: TRBJ2-1; cdr3_aa: CGSEQGSNNEQFF; cdr3_nt: TGTGGTTCTGAGCAGGGGAGTAACAATGAGCAGTTCTTC
d_call: .; v_call: TRBV9; clone_size: .; j_call: TRBJ2-5; cdr3_aa: CASSVGPGNQETQYF; cdr3_nt: TGTGCCAGCAGCGTAGGTCCGGGAAACCAAGAGACCCAGTACTTC
d_call: .; v_call: TRBV27; clone_size: .; j_call: TRBJ2-7; cdr3_aa: CASSYTASSYEQYF; cdr3_nt: TGTGCCAGCAGCTATACCGCTTCCTCGTACGAGCAGTACTTC
d_call: TRBD1; v_call: TRBV11-3; clone_size: .; j_call: TRBJ1-1; cdr3_aa: CASSSGTGSANPEAFF; cdr3_nt: TGTGCCAGCAGCTCGGGGACAGGGTCGGCGAACCCTGAAGCTTTCTTT
d_call: TRBD1; v_call: TRBV27; clone_size: .; j_call: TRBJ1-2; cdr3_aa: CASSLSVRGHSGYTF; cdr3_nt: TGTGCCAGCAGTTTATCGGTTAGGGGGCATAGTGGCTACACCTTC
d_call: TRBD1; v_call: TRBV27; clone_size: .; j_call: TRBJ1-6; cdr3_aa: CASSLRDRGGEIPYNSPLHF; cdr3_nt: TGTGCCAGCAGTCTCCGGGACAGGGGAGGGGAAATCCCCTATAATTCACCCCTCCACTTT
d_call: .; v_call: TRBV4-3; clone_size: .; j_call: TRBJ2-3; cdr3_aa: CASSQGVPSTDTQYF; cdr3_nt: TGCGCCAGCAGCCAAGGTGTCCCTTCCACAGATACGCAGTATTTT
d_call: TRBD2; v_call: TRBV4-3; clone_size: .; j_call: TRBJ2-1; cdr3_aa: CASSQSTSGALNNEQFF; cdr3_nt: TGCGCCAGCAGCCAATCCACTAGCGGGGCTTTAAATAATGAGCAGTTCTTC
d_call: .; v_call: TRBV9; clone_size: .; j_call: TRBJ2-1; cdr3_aa: CASSVDSYSYNEQFF; cdr3_nt: TGTGCCAGCAGCGTAGACAGCTACTCCTACAATGAGCAGTTCTTC
d_call: TRBD1; v_call: TRBV7-2; clone_size: .; j_call: TRBJ2-7; cdr3_aa: CASSTRDRDLYEQYF; cdr3_nt: TGTGCCAGCAGCACCCGGGACAGGGACCTCTACGAGCAGTACTTC
d_call: .; v_call: TRBV19; clone_size: few; j_call: TRBJ2-3; cdr3_aa: CASSTPLYTQYF; cdr3_nt: TGTGCCAGTAGTACCCCCCTTTATACGCAGTATTTT
d_call: .; v_call: TRBV6-1; clone_size: few; j_call: TRBJ1-5; cdr3_aa: CASTQGNQPQHF; cdr3_nt: TGTGCCAGCACACAGGGAAATCAGCCCCAGCATTTT
d_call: .; v_call: TRBV5-1; clone_size: .; j_call: TRBJ1-4; cdr3_aa: CASSLGDRRGEKLFF; cdr3_nt: TGCGCCAGCAGCTTGGGTGACCGACGGGGGGAAAAACTGTTTTTT
d_call: TRBD2; v_call: TRBV15; clone_size: once; j_call: TRBJ2-1; cdr3_aa: CATSRDRSSGKADEQFF; cdr3_nt: TGTGCCACCAGCAGAGATCGGTCTAGCGGAAAAGCCGATGAGCAGTTCTTC
d_call: .; v_call: TRBV7-2; clone_size: once; j_call: TRBJ1-2; cdr3_aa: CASSTQAAGGYTF; cdr3_nt: TGTGCCAGCAGCACCCAAGCGGCGGGAGGCTACACCTTC
d_call: .; v_call: TRBV25-1; clone_size: .; j_call: TRBJ2-5; cdr3_aa: CASSDLQGYQETQYF; cdr3_nt: TGTGCCAGCAGTGACCTACAGGGCTACCAAGAGACCCAGTACTTC
d_call: TRBD1; v_call: TRBV11-3; clone_size: .; j_call: TRBJ2-7; cdr3_aa: CASSWDRGLTYEQYF; cdr3_nt: TGTGCCAGCAGCTGGGACAGGGGGCTTACCTACGAGCAGTACTTC
d_call: TRBD1; v_call: TRBV5-1; clone_size: .; j_call: TRBJ2-1; cdr3_aa: CASSPSGTALGDEQFF; cdr3_nt: TGCGCCAGCAGCCCCTCGGGGACAGCCCTCGGGGATGAGCAGTTCTTC
d_call: .; v_call: TRBV23-1; clone_size: .; j_call: TRBJ1-2; cdr3_aa: CASSQIVKGRRRGGYTF; cdr3_nt: TGCGCCAGCAGTCAAATTGTGAAAGGGAGGAGAAGGGGTGGCTACACCTTC
d_call: .; v_call: TRBV5-8; clone_size: .; j_call: TRBJ2-1; cdr3_aa: CASNGGSSYNEQFF; cdr3_nt: TGTGCCAGCAATGGCGGAAGCTCCTACAATGAGCAGTTCTTC
d_call: TRBD2; v_call: TRBV5-6; clone_size: .; j_call: TRBJ2-7; cdr3_aa: CASSSDGLAGDKAEQYF; cdr3_nt: TGTGCCAGCAGCTCCGATGGACTAGCGGGAGATAAGGCCGAGCAGTACTTC
d_call: TRBD2; v_call: TRBV28; clone_size: .; j_call: TRBJ2-7; cdr3_aa: CASSFPLAFSYEQYF; cdr3_nt: TGTGCCAGCAGTTTCCCACTAGCGTTCTCCTACGAGCAGTACTTC
d_call: .; v_call: TRBV7-9; clone_size: .; j_call: TRBJ1-4; cdr3_aa: CASSFGGGDEKLFF; cdr3_nt: TGTGCCAGCAGCTTCGGCGGGGGAGACGAAAAACTGTTTTTT
d_call: .; v_call: TRBV6-6; clone_size: .; j_call: TRBJ1-5; cdr3_aa: CASTPTSRLGQPQHF; cdr3_nt: TGTGCCAGCACCCCAACATCGCGGCTCGGTCAGCCCCAGCATTTT
d_call: .; v_call: TRBV7-2; clone_size: .; j_call: TRBJ1-6; cdr3_aa: CASSFRQGYNSPLHF; cdr3_nt: TGTGCCAGCAGCTTCCGGCAGGGTTATAATTCACCCCTCCACTTT
d_call: .; v_call: TRBV5-6; clone_size: .; j_call: TRBJ2-7; cdr3_aa: CASSSGRDYEQYF; cdr3_nt: TGTGCCAGCAGCTCGGGCCGGGACTACGAGCAGTACTTC
d_call: .; v_call: TRBV6-5; clone_size: .; j_call: TRBJ2-4; cdr3_aa: CASSYSRPGRSIQYF; cdr3_nt: TGTGCCAGCAGTTACTCGAGGCCTGGGAGAAGCATTCAGTACTTC
d_call: TRBD1; v_call: TRBV9; clone_size: .; j_call: TRBJ2-7; cdr3_aa: CASSVGTGESYEQYF; cdr3_nt: TGTGCCAGCAGCGTGGGGACAGGGGAGTCCTACGAGCAGTACTTC
d_call: .; v_call: TRBV29-1; clone_size: .; j_call: TRBJ1-2; cdr3_aa: CSVRQRDTFGYTF; cdr3_nt: TGCAGCGTCCGACAACGGGACACCTTTGGCTACACCTTC
d_call: .; v_call: TRBV6-4; clone_size: .; j_call: TRBJ1-1; cdr3_aa: CASSDLRTANTEAFF; cdr3_nt: TGTGCCAGCAGTGACCTTCGGACAGCGAACACTGAAGCTTTCTTT
d_call: TRBD1; v_call: TRBV4-3; clone_size: .; j_call: TRBJ1-1; cdr3_aa: CASSQDAQGNEAFF; cdr3_nt: TGCGCCAGCAGCCAAGACGCACAGGGGAATGAAGCTTTCTTT
d_call: .; v_call: TRBV7-9; clone_size: .; j_call: TRBJ2-2; cdr3_aa: CASGGASGELFF; cdr3_nt: TGTGCCAGCGGAGGAGCGTCCGGGGAGCTGTTTTTT
d_call: TRBD1; v_call: TRBV4-1; clone_size: .; j_call: TRBJ1-5; cdr3_aa: CASSQQDRGNGQPQHF; cdr3_nt: TGCGCCAGCAGCCAGCAGGACAGGGGTAACGGTCAGCCCCAGCATTTT
d_call: .; v_call: TRBV6-5; clone_size: .; j_call: TRBJ2-1; cdr3_aa: CASSYSGTLGEQFF; cdr3_nt: TGTGCCAGCAGTTACTCGGGGACTTTGGGTGAGCAGTTCTTC
d_call: .; v_call: TRBV11-1; clone_size: .; j_call: TRBJ1-2; cdr3_aa: CASSLFRGYGYTF; cdr3_nt: TGTGCCAGCAGCTTATTCCGGGGGTATGGCTACACCTTC
d_call: .; v_call: TRBV7-3; clone_size: .; j_call: TRBJ1-1; cdr3_aa: CASSPYRVEDTEAFF; cdr3_nt: TGTGCCAGCAGCCCTTACAGGGTTGAGGACACTGAAGCTTTCTTT